These 30 T cell receptor beta chains were sequenced from one sample in a study of early T cells in non-severe SARS-CoV-2 infection (dated by TCRdb to 2020 to 2022). Libraries were constructed by 5' RACE. Instrument on record: NextSeq 500. The public sequencing data were trimmed at Q25 with fastp and processed into clonotypes with MiXCR by TCRdb, which kept only in-frame beta chains. CDR3 protein sequences are deduplicated, and each keeps its most common genes and DNA. The sample profile shows some 50,000 distinct CDR3 sequences; 9.3% of them were found once. Jointly, the top ten make up 20% to 25% of the sample. Sample: whole blood. The receptors stem from an adult who was a healthcare worker with PCR-confirmed SARS-CoV-2 infection or an uninfected control (not recorded which).

Many counts were recorded for this clonotype. In nucleotides, the CDR3 is TGTGCCAGCACTCCGACTGGGTCTAGCTCCTACAATGAGCAGTTCTTC. Its protein is CASTPTGSSSYNEQFF. The chain is built from TRBV2 and TRBJ2-1; D gene uncertain. The ends were cut back, 7 bases at V and 0 bases at J, with 16 bases in the middle. The CDR3 has 16 amino acids. Germline V gene lookup returns CDR1 SNHLY and CDR2 FYNNEI.

This clonotype was picked up a small number of times. The chain has TRBV19 and TRBJ2-1, with a weak D call TRBD1 (5 bases). Germline V gene data show CDR1 as LNHDA and CDR2 as SQIVND (reference sequence). V was pared by 5 bases and J by 6 bases, with 11 bases between. This CDR3 comprises 13 residues. In DNA, the CDR3 is TGTGCCAGTAGTGCCTCGCAGGGCAATGAGCAGTTCTTC. Translation gives CASSASQGNEQFF.

V is TRBV6-2 or TRBV6-3 and J is TRBJ2-6; a weak D match, TRBD2 (5 bases). V was pared by 4 bases and J by 0 bases, with 10 bases between. The germline V gene encodes CDR1 MNHEY and CDR2 SVGEGT. This CDR3 is 16 amino acids long. The CDR3 region has the DNA TGTGCCAGCAGTTCGGACTTCTACTCTGGGGCCAACGTCCTGACTTTC. Translated: CASSSDFYSGANVLTF.

There are many counts of this clonotype. The chain has TRBV5-5 and TRBJ1-4; D ambiguous. This CDR3 spans 14 amino acids. V lost 1 base and J 2 bases, leaving 6 bases between the germline ends. CDR1 and CDR2 from the germline V gene are SGHKS and YYEKEE (reference sequence). The CDR3 loop is CASSLKSTNEKLFF. Written as DNA, the CDR3 is TGTGCCAGCAGCTTGAAATCGACTAATGAAAAACTGTTTTTT.

J is TRBJ2-7 and V is TRBV2, with 10 bases matching TRBD1. The CDR3 runs to 15 residues. Looked up from germline, CDR1 is SNHLY and CDR2 is FYNNEI. With V trimmed by 5 bases and J by 1 base, 5 bases remained unmatched. The CDR3 here is CASSLGQGISYEQYF. The CDR3, as DNA: TGTGCCAGCAGTCTGGGACAGGGGATTTCCTACGAGCAGTACTTC.

This clonotype was recorded many times. The chain carries TRBV16 and TRBJ1-2; D is unclear. The V gene lost 2 bases and the J gene lost 8 bases, with 12 bases spanning the gap. The CDR3 spans 13 residues. CDR1 KGHSY and CDR2 FQNENV come from the germline V gene. Here the CDR3 reads CASSQRREDGYTF. CDR3 coding DNA: TGTGCCAGCAGCCAAAGACGGGAGGACGGCTACACCTTC. Full variable domain (outside the CDR3, taken from reference TRBV16 and TRBJ1-2): GEEVAQTPKHLVRGEGQKAKLYCAPIKGHSYVFWYQQVLKNEFKFLISFQNENVFDETGMPKERFSAKCLPNSPCSLEIQATKLEDSAVYFCASSQRREDGYTFGSGTRLTVV.

The V call is TRBV6-1, the J call TRBJ2-1; 7 bases agree with TRBD1. Germline CDR1 is MNHNS and CDR2 is SASEGT. CDR3 length equals 14 residues. With V trimmed by 7 bases and J by 3 bases, 6 bases remained unmatched. In DNA, the CDR3 is TGTGCCAGCATGAGGACAGGTCACTACAATGAGCAGTTCTTC. Protein product: CASMRTGHYNEQFF.

This clonotype was seen a few times. The genes are TRBV10-3 and TRBJ1-2; no firm D call. There are 11 residues in the CDR3. Germline loops: CDR1 ENHRY, CDR2 SYGVKD. Trimming pared 4 bases from V and 5 bases from J, leaving 5 bases between. CDR3 in amino acids: CAISGGYGYTF. The CDR3 DNA sequence: TGTGCCATCAGTGGTGGGTATGGCTACACCTTC.

This clonotype was seen a handful of times. The chain couples TRBV19 to TRBJ2-7; D unresolved. Looked up from germline, CDR1 is LNHDA and CDR2 is SQIVND (reference sequence). CDR3 length: 17 residues. The V gene lost 1 base and the J gene lost 1 base, with 17 bases spanning the gap. CDR3 sequence reads: CASSIGGRKGISYEQYF. CDR3 bases: TGTGCCAGTAGTATAGGCGGACGGAAGGGAATATCCTACGAGCAGTACTTC.

This chain uses TRBV12-5 with TRBJ2-6; D perhaps matches TRBD1 (5 bases). This CDR3 has 17 amino acids. Germline V CDR1 and CDR2: LGHNT, FRNRAP. The V gene lost 5 bases and the J gene lost 0 bases, with 14 bases spanning the gap. The DNA for the CDR3 is TGTGCTAGTGGTACCCCATCAGGGTACTCTGGGGCCAACGTCCTGACTTTC. Translated, it gives CASGTPSGYSGANVLTF.

The chain has TRBV20-1 and TRBJ1-6; D call uncertain. This CDR3 is 13 amino acids long. Trimming cost V 3 bases and J 7 bases, with 10 bases left between them. Germline-derived CDR1 and CDR2 are DFQATT and SNEGSKA (reference sequence). The CDR3 DNA follows: TGCAGTGCTAGTTTGGCAGACAATTCACCCCTCCACTTT. Translating gives CSASLADNSPLHF.

There are a few counts of this clonotype. The chain joins TRBV2 to TRBJ1-2; D is ambiguous. There are 12 residues in the CDR3. V lost 3 bases and J 4 bases, leaving 6 bases between the germline ends. Per germline, CDR1 SNHLY and CDR2 FYNNEI. CDR3 in amino acids: CASSEGGYGYTF. The CDR3 nucleotides read TGTGCCAGCAGTGAGGGTGGCTATGGCTACACCTTC.

Many counts were recorded for this clonotype. V gene TRBV29-1 combines with J gene TRBJ1-1; TRBD1 agrees at 8 bases. The CDR3 spans 13 residues. Trimming took 6 bases from V and 6 from J; bases not matched to a gene: 9. From germline, CDR1 is SQVTM and CDR2 ANQGSEA. This CDR3 reads CSVARQGASEAFF. The CDR3 DNA reads as TGCAGCGTCGCGAGGCAGGGGGCCTCTGAAGCTTTCTTT.

Many counts were recorded for this clonotype. The chain links TRBV4-1 to TRBJ2-2; D is unresolved. The ends were cut back, 4 bases at V and 2 bases at J, with 14 bases in the middle. The germline CDR1 and CDR2 sequences are MGHRA and YSYEKL. CDR3 length: 16 residues. The CDR3 DNA follows: TGCGCCAGCAGCCGAGCTCTTGGCGGTAACACCGGGGAGCTGTTTTTT. Residues: CASSRALGGNTGELFF.

The chain carries TRBV5-1 and TRBJ2-1, with D perhaps TRBD2 (6 bases). CDR1 and CDR2 (germline): SGHRS, YFSETQ. The ends were cut back, 3 bases at V and 14 bases at J, with 12 bases in the middle. This CDR3 is built from 11 residues. The CDR3 loop reads CASSSGLQKFF. CDR3 sequence (DNA): TGCGCCAGCAGCTCGGGACTGCAAAAGTTCTTC.

In its sample, this clonotype was seen many times. The rearrangement uses TRBV2 and TRBJ2-2; TRBD1 aligns across 9 bases. Germline CDR1 and CDR2: SNHLY and FYNNEI. The CDR3 length is 15 residues. After removal of 6 bases from V and 4 bases from J, the junction contained 6 bases not matched to a gene. CDR3: CASRRDRVTTGELFF. For the CDR3, the DNA is TGTGCCAGCAGGAGGGACAGGGTCACCACCGGGGAGCTGTTTTTT.

The table lists this clonotype with a few counts. The J gene is TRBJ1-4, the V gene TRBV20-1, with TRBD1 matching over 7 bases. With V trimmed by 6 bases and J by 5 bases, 6 bases remained unmatched. The CDR3 spans 13 residues. CDR1 and CDR2 (germline): DFQATT, SNEGSKA (reference sequence). The CDR3 sequence: CSALTGVNEKLFF. CDR3 bases: TGCAGTGCGCTTACAGGGGTCAATGAAAAACTGTTTTTT.

This clonotype was detected ten times or more. This chain links TRBV30 with TRBJ1-2; D remains unclear. CDR3 length equals 14 residues. Looked up from germline, CDR1 is GTSNPN and CDR2 is SVGIG (reference sequence). Trimming took off 4 bases at V and 4 bases at J, with 16 bases between the two ends. CDR3 in amino acids: CAWNSRIKTYGYTF. DNA of the CDR3: TGTGCCTGGAACAGCCGGATAAAGACCTATGGCTACACCTTC.

V is TRBV5-1 and J is TRBJ1-4; D gene ambiguous. The CDR3 length is 14 residues. The germline V gene has CDR1 SGHRS and CDR2 YFSETQ. Trimming cost V 0 bases and J 3 bases, with 6 bases left between them. CDR3 amino acids: CASSLGQANEKLFF. As DNA, the CDR3 is TGCGCCAGCAGCTTGGGGCAGGCTAATGAAAAACTGTTTTTT.

This sequence joins TRBV5-1 and TRBJ1-6; possible D gene TRBD1, 5 bases. The germline CDR1 and CDR2 sequences are SGHRS and YFSETQ. Trimming stripped 2 bases from V and 9 bases from J, with 15 bases between. The CDR3 is made up of 15 amino acids. The CDR3: CASSFEGPNISPLHF. The CDR3 nucleotides read TGCGCCAGCAGCTTCGAGGGACCGAATATTTCACCCCTCCACTTT. Looking up the rest from reference TRBV5-1 and TRBJ1-6 gives the full variable domain: KAGVTQTPRYLIKTRGQQVTLSCSPISGHRSVSWYQQTPGQGLQFLFEYFSETQRNKGNFPGRFSGRQFSNSRSEMNVSTLELGDSALYLCASSFEGPNISPLHFGNGTRLTVT.

The chain recombines TRBV2 with TRBJ1-1; D not resolved. The V gene's germline CDR1 is SNHLY and CDR2 FYNNEI. The CDR3 contains 11 residues. V was cut by 8 bases and J by 4 bases, with 8 bases left in between. CDR3 DNA: TGTGCCAGCCACGCAGGCACTGAAGCTTTCTTT. This gives the protein CASHAGTEAFF.

The rearrangement joins TRBV18 to TRBJ2-3; unclear D gene. This CDR3 contains 13 residues. The V gene lost 4 bases and the J gene lost 2 bases, with 7 bases spanning the gap. Germline-derived CDR1 and CDR2 are KGHSH and LQKENI. In nucleotides, the CDR3 is TGTGCCAGCTCACGTCAGGCCACAGATACGCAGTATTTT. Translation gives CASSRQATDTQYF.

This chain uses TRBV3-1 with TRBJ1-4, with unresolved D. V shed 0 bases and J shed 10 bases, with 12 bases lying between them. The CDR3 has 14 amino acids. The germline V gene encodes CDR1 LGHDT and CDR2 YNNKEL (reference sequence). CDR3 sequence (DNA): TGTGCCAGCAGCCAAGATGAAATTAGTGGAAAACTGTTTTTT. Translated: CASSQDEISGKLFF.

This clonotype has a handful of counts. The chain joins TRBV6-1 to TRBJ1-4; D is undetermined. The germline V gene encodes CDR1 MNHNS and CDR2 SASEGT. V gave up 7 bases and J gave up 9 bases, with 6 bases separating them. The CDR3 length is 10 residues. CDR3 region: CASIGKKLFF. Written as DNA, the CDR3 is TGTGCCAGCATAGGGAAAAAACTGTTTTTT.

This clonotype was observed many times. The chain carries TRBV12-3 or TRBV12-4 and TRBJ1-1; D ambiguous. The CDR3 is 13 amino acids. V was pared by 2 bases and J by 3 bases, with 7 bases between. In DNA form, the CDR3 reads TGTGCCAGCAGTTTACAGACATACACTGAAGCTTTCTTT. This codes for CASSLQTYTEAFF.

This clonotype was found a few times. The CDR3 DNA reads as TGTGCCTGGAAGGGAGGACAGGGGTGGATTTCACCCCTCCACTTT. Protein product: CAWKGGQGWISPLHF. The V gene is TRBV30, the J gene TRBJ1-6; the match to TRBD1 covers 9 bases. The CDR3 is 15 residues long. The germline V gene has CDR1 GTSNPN and CDR2 SVGIG (reference sequence). Trimming at V came to 4 bases and at J to 9 bases, leaving 10 bases not matched to a gene.

The table lists this clonotype with a few counts. The chain links TRBV29-1 to TRBJ2-4; D gene ambiguous. The V and J ends lost 0 bases and 0 bases respectively, with 3 bases between them. The CDR3 length is 13 residues. Germline V gives CDR1 SQVTM, CDR2 ANQGSEA. CDR3 coding DNA: TGCAGCGTTGAAGATGGAGCCAAAAACATTCAGTACTTC. Translating it yields CSVEDGAKNIQYF.

CDR3 sequence (DNA): TGTGCCAGCAGTGAAGGGGACTACCCCCAAGAGACCCAGTACTTC. Translating gives CASSEGDYPQETQYF. V is TRBV2 and J is TRBJ2-5; 7 bases match TRBD2. CDR3 length equals 15 residues. V lost 1 base and J lost 1; bases outside the gene matches: 3. Per the germline V gene, CDR1 is SNHLY and CDR2 is FYNNEI. The complete variable domain, with remaining parts taken from reference TRBV2 and TRBJ2-5, reads EPEVTQTPSHQVTQMGQEVILRCVPISNHLYFYWYRQILGQKVEFLVSFYNNEISEKSEIFDDQFSVERPDGSNFTLKIRSTKLEDSAMYFCASSEGDYPQETQYFGPGTRLLVL.

This clonotype was seen at least ten times. The rearrangement links TRBV5-1 to TRBJ2-1; 14 bases match TRBD2. The CDR3 extends over 16 amino acids. Germline CDR1 and CDR2: SGHRS and YFSETQ. The J segment lost 6 bases and the V segment lost 4 bases, leaving 6 bases of the junction unmatched. In DNA form, the CDR3 reads TGCGCCAGCAGCAGCCTCGGACTAGCGGGAGGCAATGAGCAGTTCTTC. Its protein is CASSSLGLAGGNEQFF.

This clonotype has a handful of counts. This chain links TRBV7-3 with TRBJ2-1; weak D call: TRBD2 (5 bases). Germline CDR1 is SGHTA and CDR2 is FQGTGA. The CDR3 consists of 15 residues. V lost 2 bases, J lost 4 bases, and 12 bases lay in between. CDR3 region: CASSLLASIYNEQFF. The CDR3 DNA follows: TGTGCCAGCAGCTTACTGGCTAGCATTTACAATGAGCAGTTCTTC.